Below, 24 T cell receptor beta chains from the same sample are listed, as sequenced in a study of cytomegalovirus exposure and HLA in healthy donors. Sequencing used immunoSEQ multiplex PCR; TCRdb keeps in-frame clones, though not all of them. The table has roughly 120,000 clones, approximately 88% seen once. The sequencing input was PBMCs. These receptor sequences come from a woman in her twenties or thirties in good health and CMV-seropositive.

The chain couples TRBV28 to TRBJ2-1, with no clear D. The CDR3 runs 11 residues. CDR1 is MDHEN, CDR2 SYDVKM, per germline. Trimming removed 6 bases at V and 5 bases at J, with 5 bases between. The CDR3 region is CASRQNNEQFF. The DNA for the CDR3 is TGTGCCAGCAGACAAAACAATGAGCAGTTCTTC.

This chain connects TRBV4-3 to TRBJ1-1, with D tentatively TRBD1 (6 bases). V lost 0 bases, J lost 5 bases, and 13 bases lay in between. Germline loops: CDR1 LGHNA, CDR2 YSLEER. The CDR3 length is 15 residues. The CDR3 DNA reads TGCGCCAGCAGCCAAGATCTTTCTGGGACAACTGAAGCTTTCTTT. Translation: CASSQDLSGTTEAFF.

This sequence joins TRBV6-1 and TRBJ1-5; a weak D match, TRBD1 (5 bases). CDR1 MNHNS and CDR2 SASEGT come from the germline V gene. Trimming pared 2 bases from V and 4 bases from J, leaving 18 bases between. The CDR3 is made up of 17 amino acids. The CDR3 nucleotides read TGTGCCAGCAGTGAAAGGGGTGCGGCAGTCTTTAATCAGCCCCAGCATTTT. As protein: CASSERGAAVFNQPQHF.

The genes are TRBV7-9 and TRBJ2-7; maybe TRBD1 (6 bases). The V gene's germline CDR1 is SEHNR and CDR2 FQNEAQ (reference sequence). The CDR3 has 14 residues. V was trimmed by 5 bases and J by 5 bases, leaving 16 bases between them. The CDR3 protein is CASSHYRAVDEQYF. CDR3 sequence (DNA): TGTGCCAGCAGCCACTACAGGGCGGTGGACGAGCAGTACTTC. The variable domain in full, with the rest retrieved from reference TRBV7-9 and TRBJ2-7, is DTGVSQNPRHKITKRGQNVTFRCDPISEHNRLYWYRQTLGQGPEFLTYFQNEAQLEKSRLLSDRFSAERPKGSFSTLEIQRTEQGDSAMYLCASSHYRAVDEQYFGPGTRLTVT.

The chain is built from TRBV9 and TRBJ1-3; unclear D gene. Germline V gives CDR1 SGDLS, CDR2 YYNGEE. The length of the CDR3 is 13 residues. Trimming shortened V by 3 bases and J by 4 bases, and 8 bases separated the two germline ends. CDR3 residues: CASSASEGNTIYF. CDR3 DNA sequence: TGTGCCAGCAGCGCGTCGGAGGGAAACACCATATATTTT.

The chain couples TRBV27 to TRBJ2-7, with TRBD1 matching 7 bases. CDR3 length: 14 amino acids. Germline CDR1 reads MNHEY; CDR2 reads SMNVEV (reference sequence). The ends lost 4 bases at V and 3 bases at J; junction bases unmatched: 6. CDR3 in DNA: TGTGCCAGCAGTTCACTCGGACAGGACTACGAGCAGTACTTC. Translation gives CASSSLGQDYEQYF.

The V call is TRBV15, the J call TRBJ1-5, with 9 positions matching TRBD1. The CDR3 has 17 amino acids. Germline V gene data show CDR1 as LNHNV and CDR2 as YYDKDF (reference sequence). V dropped 4 bases and J dropped 3; count of bases not matched to a gene: 10. The CDR3 sequence: CATSKGGTGTNNQPQHF. In DNA form, the CDR3 reads TGTGCCACCAGCAAGGGGGGGACAGGGACAAACAATCAGCCCCAGCATTTT.

The J gene is TRBJ2-7, the V gene TRBV9; no clear D. V lost 4 bases, J lost 2 bases, and 16 bases lay in between. Germline V gives CDR1 SGDLS, CDR2 YYNGEE. The CDR3 runs to 15 residues. CDR3: CASSPHARSPYEQYF. Written as DNA, the CDR3 is TGTGCCAGCAGCCCCCACGCGCGAAGCCCCTACGAGCAGTACTTC.

The V call is TRBV5-6, the J call TRBJ2-2; a possible D gene is TRBD2 (7 bases). The V end lost 3 bases, the J end lost 0 bases, and 12 bases lay between the germline ends. Germline loops: CDR1 SGHDT, CDR2 YYEEEE. The CDR3 extends over 16 amino acids. DNA for the CDR3: TGTGCCAGCAGCTACATCGGGGGGCCGAACACCGGGGAGCTGTTTTTT. Translating gives CASSYIGGPNTGELFF.

V gene TRBV7-9 combines with J gene TRBJ1-1, with 7 bases fitting TRBD1. This CDR3 spans 15 amino acids. Germline trimming cut 3 bases from V and 2 bases from J; bases unmatched to any gene: 6. The germline CDR1 and CDR2 sequences are SEHNR and FQNEAQ (reference sequence). The CDR3 sequence is CASSLEGARNTEAFF. The CDR3 DNA is TGTGCCAGCAGCTTGGAGGGGGCGCGCAACACTGAAGCTTTCTTT.

The chain recombines TRBV7-2 with TRBJ2-7, with 8 nucleotides matching TRBD2. Germline V CDR1 and CDR2: SGHTA, FQGNSA. Germline trimming cut 6 bases from V and 6 bases from J; bases unmatched to any gene: 13. The CDR3 is 15 amino acids. The CDR3 nucleotides read TGTGCCAGCAGTTTAATGCCGGGACTAGGCGGCGAGCAGTACTTC. It yields the protein CASSLMPGLGGEQYF.

Concerning this clone itself: Sequence at one end of the junction differs from germline and may be a read error. This sequence joins TRBV28 and TRBJ1-2, with TRBD1 identical over 7 bases. CDR1 and CDR2 (germline): MDHEN, SYDVKM. The CDR3 spans 15 residues. CDR3 protein: CASSLSGQLVTSNLF. CDR3 nucleotides: TGTGCCAGCAGTTTATCGGGACAGCTAGTTACCTCAAACCTCTTC.

This chain uses TRBV7-9 with TRBJ2-7; D possibly corresponds to TRBD2 (6 bases). The V gene lost 5 bases and the J gene lost 3 bases, with 23 bases spanning the gap. This CDR3 region has 17 residues. CDR1 SEHNR and CDR2 FQNEAQ come from the germline V gene (reference sequence). In nucleotides, the CDR3 is TGTGCCAGCAGCCGGGGACTCTACCAAAAAGGACTCTACGAGCAGTACTTC. This encodes CASSRGLYQKGLYEQYF.

The rearrangement uses TRBV10-3 and TRBJ2-7, with TRBD1 matching over 9 bases. Germline values: CDR1 ENHRY, CDR2 SYGVKD. The CDR3 sequence is 14 residues long. J gave up 2 bases and V 3 bases, and 2 bases lay outside the gene matches. CDR3 sequence reads: CAISEQGAPYEQYF. DNA for the CDR3: TGTGCCATCAGTGAACAGGGGGCCCCCTACGAGCAGTACTTC.

This rearrangement joins TRBV9 to TRBJ2-7; TRBD2 agrees at 14 bases. The CDR3 has 15 amino acids. Germline assignment: CDR1 SGDLS and CDR2 YYNGEE. The V segment lost 3 bases and the J segment 4 bases; nucleotides outside the gene matches: 3. CDR3 in DNA: TGTGCCAGCAGCGGACTAGCGGGAGGGAGTTACGAGCAGTACTTC. Its translation: CASSGLAGGSYEQYF.

V usage is TRBV5-4 and J usage is TRBJ2-3, with TRBD2 matching over 13 bases. Looked up from germline, CDR1 is SGHNT and CDR2 is YYREEE (reference sequence). Trimming took 4 bases from V and 3 from J; bases not matched to a gene: 2. The CDR3 is 15 residues long. This CDR3 reads CASSRGLAGTDTQYF. The DNA of the CDR3 is TGTGCCAGCAGCCGGGGACTAGCGGGGACAGATACGCAGTATTTT.

V is TRBV10-3 and J is TRBJ1-2; a possible D gene is TRBD1 (5 bases). The germline gives CDR1 ENHRY, CDR2 SYGVKD. CDR3 length: 16 amino acids. V was cut by 2 bases and J by 0 bases, with 13 bases left in between. CDR3 loop: CAISEQMGGSNYGYTF. CDR3 nucleotides: TGTGCCATCAGTGAGCAGATGGGGGGGTCTAACTATGGCTACACCTTC.

This clone was counted a few times. The chain links TRBV21-1 to TRBJ2-7; the table's D call, TRBD1, has no DNA check behind it. TRBV21-1 is assigned pseudogene status. CDR3 length: 15 residues. The CDR3, as DNA: TGTGCCAGCAGCGAAGGACAGGACATGAGCCTTGGGCAGTACTTC. It translates to CASSEGQDMSLGQYF.

The chain links TRBV19 to TRBJ2-4; possible D gene TRBD2, 6 bases. Germline V gene lookup returns CDR1 LNHDA and CDR2 SQIVND (reference sequence). V was clipped by 7 bases and J by 2 bases, with 9 bases between them. CDR3 length: 13 residues. The CDR3 sequence is CASKEGSKNIQYF. In nucleotides, the CDR3 is TGTGCCAGTAAGGAGGGGTCCAAAAACATTCAGTACTTC.

V and J are TRBV6-5 and TRBJ1-1; possible D gene TRBD1, 5 bases. The CDR3 is 15 residues long. The ends were cut back, 5 bases at V and 4 bases at J, with 17 bases in the middle. Germline loops: CDR1 MNHEY, CDR2 SVGAGI. CDR3 sequence: CASSGTVGIGTEAFF. The CDR3 nucleotides read TGTGCCAGCAGTGGGACTGTGGGGATTGGCACTGAAGCTTTCTTT.

The chain combines TRBV10-3 with TRBJ1-6; a possible D gene is TRBD1 (5 bases). CDR3 size: 12 residues. CDR1 is ENHRY, CDR2 SYGVKD, per germline. Trimming removed 8 bases from V and 6 bases from J, with 8 bases in between. CDR3 DNA sequence: TGTGCCATCGGGGGGGGTAATTCACCCCTCCACTTT. Protein product: CAIGGGNSPLHF.

The table lists this clone with a count of one. The chain uses TRBV23-1 and TRBJ1-1; D possibly corresponds to TRBD1 (5 bases). TRBV23-1 is annotated as an ORF whose role is uncertain. The CDR3 covers 17 residues. Trimming removed 4 bases from V and 2 bases from J, with 20 bases in between. Here the CDR3 reads CASSLREAGQINTEAFF. CDR3 in DNA: TGCGCCAGCAGTCTTCGGGAGGCAGGGCAAATAAACACTGAAGCTTTCTTT.

The V gene is TRBV9, the J gene TRBJ2-3, with 12 bases identical to TRBD2. Germline CDR1 reads SGDLS; CDR2 reads YYNGEE. This CDR3 has 19 amino acids. Germline trimming cut 2 bases from V and 3 bases from J; bases unmatched to any gene: 13. CDR3 sequence: CASSVTGTSGSLGTDTQYF. CDR3 nucleotide sequence: TGTGCCAGCAGCGTGACCGGGACTAGCGGGTCTCTAGGTACAGATACGCAGTATTTT.

The genes are TRBV2 and TRBJ2-3; perhaps TRBD2 as D (6 bases). Trimming stripped 6 bases from V and 4 bases from J, with 14 bases between. Germline-derived CDR1 and CDR2 are SNHLY and FYNNEI. The CDR3 length is 14 residues. The CDR3 nucleotides read TGTGCCAGCAGCCCGACTAGAGGATCAGATACGCAGTATTTT. Translation gives CASSPTRGSDTQYF.